This T cell receptor beta chain is drawn from a study of persistence of HIV-infected CD4 T cells. Study in general: Donors had been on suppressive ART for a median of around eight years. Study results and limitations: TCR oligoclonality correlated with proviral oligoclonality in the same sorted populations. CMV- and Gag-responding cells had lower TCRbeta richness than CD3/CD28-responding cells.

Worth noting for this clone: Antigen: not known.

Cells were stimulated with overlapping HIV-1 Gag 15-mer peptides. Sorting selected CD4+ T cells upregulating both CD40 ligand and CD69. Anti-CD28/CD49d costimulation, CD40-blocking antibody and enfuvirtide were given to CD8-depleted PBMCs for 15 to 20 hours. This was the immunoSEQ version 4 assay in survey mode. The protocol was immunoSEQ multiplex PCR, while the TCRdb copy is restricted to in-frame clones and leaves out a portion. The repertoire holds approximately 18,000 clones, with about 62% as singletons. Germline V CDR1 and CDR2: LNHNV, YYDKDF (reference sequence). Germline trimming cut 5 bases from V and 5 bases from J; bases unmatched to any gene: 10. There are 15 residues in the CDR3.

The TCR was taken from an adult woman with HIV who was CMV-seropositive. The V and J genes are TRBV15 and TRBJ2-3, with 7 bases that match TRBD2. Sequenced here: CD4+ T cells sorted from PBMCs after approximately 19-hour stimulation, sampled from a patient who received antiretroviral therapy. CDR3 sequence (DNA): TGTGCCACCAGCCTGGGAGGGGACGGTGGAGATACGCAGTATTTT. This codes for CATSLGGDGGDTQYF.